This TCR beta chain was sequenced in a study of blood T cell repertoires in COVID-19. Overall study context: Sources were T cells, B-cell-depleted T cells, or PBMCs; the material itself was cDNA or gDNA.

Original analysis: Reference gene primer amplification gave nucleated cell count estimates. Repertoires were generated with immunoSEQ multiplex PCR, while TCRdb's copy carries only in-frame clones and drops some. V and J calls and clone size are those listed in that table; D and trimming were worked out from the DNA. The profile shows over 100,000 clones, 85% to 90% of them singletons. Trimming removed 0 bases at V and 8 bases at J, with 4 bases between. The CDR3 is made up of 11 amino acids. This clone was recorded a few times. The sequence was collected from a man between 45 and 60 years old with active or convalescent COVID-19. V usage is TRBV12-3 or TRBV12-4 and J usage is TRBJ1-1; D gene ambiguous. The material sequenced was peripheral blood. CDR3 coding DNA: TGTGCCAGCAGTTTAGCCAGGGAAGCTTTCTTT. Translating gives CASSLAREAFF.